This TCR beta chain was obtained from a study of Tregs in tolerant kidney transplant recipients. Study at large: CD4+CD25+CD127- cells came from approximately 3-day belatacept mixed lymphocyte reactions, some with approximately 5-day graft donor restimulation. Antibodies separated recipient from donor cells.

V gave up 5 bases and J gave up 4 bases, with 10 bases separating them. Germline CDR1 is SGHTA and CDR2 is FQGTGA. The length of the CDR3 is 13 residues. Comments on this clone: Its target is unknown.

Method: immunoSEQ multiplex PCR; TCRdb's copy keeps in-frame clones and lacks some. The sample shows about 19,000 clones, about three fifths of them seen only once. What was sequenced was Tregs from blood cultured with allogeneic cells. This TCR came from a human donor in good health. This sequence joins TRBV7-3 and TRBJ2-3; D uncertain. CDR3 residues: CASSRTWSDTQYF. In DNA, the CDR3 is TGTGCCAGCAGCCGTACCTGGTCAGATACGCAGTATTTT.